This passage covers 10 T cell receptor beta chains from one sample sequenced in a study of spatial heterogeneity in lung cancer. The time point is: sample taken at primary tumor resection. TCRdb ran MiXCR on the 5' RACE reads and lists one entry per CDR3 protein. The repertoire holds some 78,000 distinct CDR3 sequences, with 7% to 9% as singletons. Source: PBMCs, taken at surgery. The receptors here all came from a male donor with early-stage non-small cell lung cancer.

This clonotype was observed many times. The chain links TRBV5-5 to TRBJ2-1, with 7 bases lining up with TRBD1. The CDR3 has 14 residues. Germline V gives CDR1 SGHKS, CDR2 YYEKEE (reference sequence). Germline trimming cut 0 bases from V and 6 bases from J; bases unmatched to any gene: 3. The CDR3 nucleotides are TGTGCCAGCAGCTTGGCCGGGACAGTCAATGAGCAGTTCTTC. Translation gives CASSLAGTVNEQFF. Combining the CDR3 with reference TRBV5-5 and TRBJ2-1 gives the whole variable domain DAGVTQSPTHLIKTRGQQVTLRCSPISGHKSVSWYQQVLGQGPQFIFQYYEKEERGRGNFPDRFSARQFPNYSSELNVNALLLGDSALYLCASSLAGTVNEQFFGPGTRLTVL.

This clonotype was recorded at least ten times. This sequence joins TRBV7-2 and TRBJ1-4, with 8 bases that match TRBD1. CDR1 and CDR2 from the germline V gene are SGHTA and FQGNSA. After removal of 5 bases from V and 2 bases from J, the junction contained 1 base not matched to a gene. This CDR3 spans 14 amino acids. The DNA for the CDR3 is TGTGCCAGCAGCCGGACAGGGACTAATGAAAAACTGTTTTTT. It specifies CASSRTGTNEKLFF.

This clonotype has a count of ten or more. The chain uses TRBV11-3 and TRBJ1-1; D not certain. Germline values: CDR1 SGHNT, CDR2 YENEEA. CDR3 length equals 15 residues. Trimming cost V 5 bases and J 2 bases, with 15 bases left between them. The CDR3 DNA reads TGTGCCAGCAGCCCCTCCCCGACACCAAACACTGAAGCTTTCTTT. Amino acids: CASSPSPTPNTEAFF.

This clonotype was recorded at least ten times. The chain uses TRBV20-1 and TRBJ1-2; 8 bases are shared with TRBD1. Germline V gives CDR1 DFQATT, CDR2 SNEGSKA (reference sequence). CDR3 length equals 12 residues. J lost 8 bases, V lost 4 bases, and 6 bases had no gene match. CDR3 region: CSAKDRVWGYTF. CDR3 in DNA: TGCAGTGCTAAGGACAGGGTCTGGGGCTACACCTTC.

The rearrangement joins TRBV19 to TRBJ2-6, with D unresolved. The CDR3 is 15 amino acids. The V end was cut by 7 bases, the J end by 0 bases, with 10 bases between. The germline V gene has CDR1 LNHDA and CDR2 SQIVND (reference sequence). Written as DNA, the CDR3 is TGTGCCAGTATCCCCCAAAGCTCTGGGGCCAACGTCCTGACTTTC. Its translation: CASIPQSSGANVLTF. The whole variable domain, remainder taken from reference TRBV19 and TRBJ2-6, is DGGITQSPKYLFRKEGQNVTLSCEQNLNHDAMYWYRQDPGQGLRLIYYSQIVNDFQKGDIAEGYSVSREKKESFPLTVTSAQKNPTAFYLCASIPQSSGANVLTFGAGSRLTVL.

This clonotype was detected ten times or more. This chain joins TRBV4-1 and TRBJ2-5, with unresolved D. The CDR3 is 13 amino acids. Trimming took off 1 base at V and 3 bases at J, with 6 bases between the two ends. Germline assignment: CDR1 MGHRA and CDR2 YSYEKL. The CDR3 spells CASSQVREETQYF. CDR3 nucleotide sequence: TGCGCCAGCAGCCAAGTAAGGGAAGAGACCCAGTACTTC.

This chain connects TRBV6-2 or TRBV6-3 to TRBJ2-7; D gene uncertain. This CDR3 spans 14 amino acids. The germline gives CDR1 MNHEY, CDR2 SVGEGT. The germline V and J ends were trimmed by 0 bases and 3 bases, with 9 bases remaining between them. The CDR3 reads CASSYSGPDYEQYF. The CDR3 nucleotides are TGTGCCAGCAGTTACTCCGGGCCCGACTACGAGCAGTACTTC.

This clonotype has at least ten counts. The J gene is TRBJ2-2, the V gene TRBV7-2; 9 bases fit TRBD2. V shed 5 bases, J shed 0 bases, and the junction held 4 bases outside the gene matches. The CDR3 is 16 residues long. The germline gives CDR1 SGHTA, CDR2 FQGNSA. In DNA form, the CDR3 reads TGTGCCAGCAGCCCCTTAGCGGGAGCGAACACCGGGGAGCTGTTTTTT. Its protein is CASSPLAGANTGELFF.

This clonotype was recorded at least ten times. This rearrangement joins TRBV25-1 to TRBJ1-1; D remains unclear. The CDR3 totals 12 residues. CDR1 is MGHDK and CDR2 is SYGVNS in the germline V gene. The germline V and J ends were trimmed by 4 bases and 5 bases, with 8 bases remaining between them. CDR3 region: CASSGSKTEAFF. The CDR3 coding sequence is TGTGCCAGCAGTGGGAGCAAGACTGAAGCTTTCTTT.

This clonotype has ten or more counts. V and J are TRBV5-1 and TRBJ2-2; D possibly corresponds to TRBD2 (6 bases). V lost 7 bases to trimming and J lost 1 base, with 11 bases between them. The germline gives CDR1 SGHRS, CDR2 YFSETQ. This CDR3 has 14 residues. DNA of the CDR3: TGCGCCAGCCGCCCCGGGGGGAACACCGGGGAGCTGTTTTTT. Translating gives CASRPGGNTGELFF.